Shown below are 16 T cell receptor beta chains from a single sample sequenced in a study of PD-L1 blockade in urothelial cancer. The time point here: pretreatment peripheral blood. Only in-frame clones appear in the TCRdb table, and some are missing; sequencing was by immunoSEQ multiplex PCR. The data show around 33,000 clones, 82% seen once. The sequences come from PBMCs, collected around atezolizumab (anti-PD-L1) treatment. The receptors were gathered from a man in his 60s with urothelial cancer.

The chain uses TRBV5-4 and TRBJ1-6; 9 nucleotides line up with TRBD1. Germline trimming cut 5 bases from V and 4 bases from J; bases unmatched to any gene: 4. The CDR3 spans 15 residues. CDR1 is SGHNT, CDR2 YYREEE, per germline (reference sequence). CDR3 residues: CASSLDRGYNSPLHF. The CDR3 region has the DNA TGTGCCAGCAGTCTGGACAGGGGTTATAATTCACCCCTCCACTTT. Full variable domain (missing parts from reference TRBV5-4 and TRBJ1-6): ETGVTQSPTHLIKTRGQQVTLRCSSQSGHNTVSWYQQALGQGPQFIFQYYREEENGRGNFPPRFSGLQFPNYSSELNVNALELDDSALYLCASSLDRGYNSPLHFGNGTRLTVT.

The CDR3 DNA reads TGTGCCTGTTGTAGCACTGAAGCTTTCTTT. Its protein product is CACCSTEAFF. The rearrangement links TRBV30 to TRBJ1-1; D is unresolved. The germline V gene has CDR1 GTSNPN and CDR2 SVGIG (reference sequence). There are 10 residues in the CDR3. V lost 6 bases and J lost 4, with 6 bases in between.

The chain carries TRBV6-5 and TRBJ2-3, with a possible D match to TRBD2 (6 bases). The CDR3 covers 16 residues. V was shortened by 0 bases and J by 3 bases, with 13 bases between the two germline ends. The V gene's germline CDR1 is MNHEY and CDR2 SVGAGI. CDR3 amino acids: CASSYSPLEGTDTQYF. DNA for the CDR3: TGTGCCAGCAGTTACTCTCCCCTGGAGGGGACAGATACGCAGTATTTT.

The V call is TRBV19, the J call TRBJ2-3; possibly TRBD1 for D (5 bases). The V and J ends lost 9 bases and 5 bases respectively, with 18 bases between them. The CDR3 contains 14 residues. Germline CDR1 is LNHDA and CDR2 is SQIVND (reference sequence). The CDR3 DNA reads as TGTGCCAGCAGAGACAGCAGGGTACGAGATACGCAGTATTTT. Translation gives CASRDSRVRDTQYF.

The chain has TRBV28 and TRBJ1-2; 8 bases fit TRBD1. This CDR3 region has 13 residues. V lost 11 bases, J lost 7 bases, and 12 bases stayed unmatched. The germline V gene has CDR1 MDHEN and CDR2 SYDVKM. The CDR3 DNA reads as TGTGCCGCGGGACAGGAGGTTCGTTTTGGCTACACCTTC. Amino acid sequence: CAAGQEVRFGYTF.

This clone showed up just once. The rearrangement links TRBV30 to TRBJ2-6, with TRBD1 matching over 7 bases. V trimming: 2 bases; J trimming: 0 bases; junction bases outside the gene matches: 4. CDR1 GTSNPN and CDR2 SVGIG come from the germline V gene (reference sequence). This CDR3 comprises 16 residues. CDR3 bases: TGTGCCTGGAGTAGGGACAGCGCCTCTGGGGCCAACGTCCTGACTTTC. Translating gives CAWSRDSASGANVLTF. Full variable domain (outside the CDR3, taken from reference TRBV30 and TRBJ2-6): SQTIHQWPATLVQPVGSPLSLECTVEGTSNPNLYWYRQAAGRGLQLLFYSVGIGQISSEVPQNLSASRPQDRQFILSSKKLLLSDSGFYLCAWSRDSASGANVLTFGAGSRLTVL.

The rearrangement joins TRBV4-1 to TRBJ1-1; D is perhaps TRBD1 (5 bases). The V and J ends lost 3 bases and 1 base respectively, with 12 bases between them. This CDR3 comprises 15 residues. From germline, CDR1 is MGHRA and CDR2 YSYEKL. The CDR3 DNA reads as TGCGCCAGCAGCCAGATCAGGGTACCGAACACTGAAGCTTTCTTT. Residues: CASSQIRVPNTEAFF.

The chain uses TRBV6-1 and TRBJ2-2; 12 nucleotides line up with TRBD1. Germline CDR1 MNHNS, CDR2 SASEGT. CDR3 length: 15 residues. Unmatched junction bases numbered 8, after V lost 5 bases and J lost 10 bases. The CDR3 nucleotides read TGTGCCAGCAGTACTCGGGGACAGGGGGCTGTGGAGCTGTTTTTT. Its translation: CASSTRGQGAVELFF.

The rearrangement joins TRBV28 to TRBJ1-2; no firm D call. The CDR3 totals 14 residues. V gave up 3 bases and J gave up 2 bases, with 10 bases separating them. The germline CDR1 and CDR2 sequences are MDHEN and SYDVKM. CDR3 region: CASSFTWSNYGYTF. As DNA, the CDR3 is TGTGCCAGCAGTTTTACATGGAGCAACTATGGCTACACCTTC.

This clone was recorded once. The rearrangement uses TRBV28 and TRBJ2-3; TRBD1 is a possible D gene (5 bases). V gave up 2 bases and J gave up 1 base, with 7 bases separating them. Germline loops: CDR1 MDHEN, CDR2 SYDVKM. CDR3 length: 14 residues. This chain's CDR3 is CASSLVGGTDTQYF. The DNA for the CDR3 is TGTGCCAGCAGTTTAGTAGGGGGCACAGATACGCAGTATTTT. The whole variable domain, filled in from reference TRBV28 and TRBJ2-3, reads DVKVTQSSRYLVKRTGEKVFLECVQDMDHENMFWYRQDPGLGLRLIYFSYDVKMKEKGDIPEGYSVSREKKERFSLILESASTNQTSMYLCASSLVGGTDTQYFGPGTRLTVL.

The chain is built from TRBV15 and TRBJ2-3, with 7 bases that match TRBD2. This CDR3 comprises 17 residues. The ends lost 1 base at V and 4 bases at J; junction bases unmatched: 11. From germline, CDR1 is LNHNV and CDR2 YYDKDF (reference sequence). CDR3: CATSRGPMGGIPDTQYF. The CDR3 DNA sequence: TGTGCCACCAGCAGAGGCCCTATGGGGGGGATACCAGATACGCAGTATTTT.

This clone has only a few counts. The chain is built from TRBV7-3 and TRBJ1-5, with 10 bases that match TRBD1. The V gene end was trimmed by 5 bases and the J gene end by 7 bases; junction bases not matched to a gene: 2. CDR3 size: 13 residues. Germline CDR1 is SGHTA and CDR2 is FQGTGA. The CDR3 DNA follows: TGTGCCAGCAGCGTGACAGGGGGCCAGCCCCAGCATTTT. Its translation is CASSVTGGQPQHF.

The chain uses TRBV2 and TRBJ2-1; TRBD1 matches at 11 bases. The CDR3 is 14 residues long. V shed 8 bases, J shed 4 bases, and the junction held 4 bases outside the gene matches. Germline V gene lookup returns CDR1 SNHLY and CDR2 FYNNEI. For the CDR3, the DNA is TGTGCCAGCTCGGGACAGGGGGTTTACAATGAGCAGTTCTTC. Translating it yields CASSGQGVYNEQFF.

Only a few counts were recorded for this clone. The chain links TRBV6-4 to TRBJ1-6; D gene unclear. There are 15 residues in the CDR3. Germline-derived CDR1 and CDR2 are MRHNA and SNTAGT. The germline V and J ends were trimmed by 0 bases and 7 bases, with 10 bases remaining between them. The CDR3 nucleotides are TGTGCCAGCAGTGACTCGACTTGGCCCAATTCACCCCTCCACTTT. Its translation is CASSDSTWPNSPLHF.

In its sample, this clone was seen a few times. This chain uses TRBV7-9 with TRBJ1-2, with TRBD1 matching over 9 bases. The germline CDR1 and CDR2 sequences are SEHNR and FQNEAQ (reference sequence). CDR3 length: 14 amino acids. J gave up 3 bases and V 5 bases, and 4 bases lay outside the gene matches. Written as DNA, the CDR3 is TGTGCCAGCAGCGTCCGGGACAGGGACTATGGCTACACCTTC. This codes for CASSVRDRDYGYTF.

This chain joins TRBV4-2 and TRBJ1-2, with D tentatively TRBD1 (6 bases). Germline CDR1 LGHNA, CDR2 YNFKEQ. The CDR3 has 17 amino acids. Deletions cut 4 bases from V and 4 bases from J, with 22 bases between. CDR3 nucleotide sequence: TGTGCCAGCAGCCGCCCGGTGGCGGGGGCGCAGATCTATGGCTACACCTTC. The encoded protein is CASSRPVAGAQIYGYTF.